The 18 T cell receptor beta chains below come from one sample, sequenced in a study of T cells in Graves' hyperthyroidism and ophthalmopathy. RNA transcripts provided the source from which TCR beta CDR3 regions were amplified. When the TCR CDR3 underwent first-round RT-PCR, the HTBI primer set was used. MiXCR was run by TCRdb on the multiplex PCR reads, yielding one entry per CDR3 protein. Seen here are 250,000 to 400,000 distinct CDR3 sequences, roughly an eighth observed once, and the top ten hold about a third. The sequenced sample was blood. The receptor source for this set is a woman in her forties with Graves' ophthalmopathy.

In this sample, this clonotype turned up many times. The CDR3 DNA is TGTGCCAGCAGCTTACCACAGGGGAACTACGAGCAGTACTTC. Protein sequence: CASSLPQGNYEQYF. The rearrangement joins TRBV6-1 to TRBJ2-7, with 7 nucleotides matching TRBD1. The CDR3 length is 14 residues. V lost 6 bases, J lost 3 bases, and 8 bases stayed unmatched. Germline assignment: CDR1 MNHNS and CDR2 SASEGT.

A remark on this clonotype: Germline is not matched at one junction end, which may reflect a read error. The chain is built from TRBV3-1 and TRBJ2-5, with 7 bases fitting TRBD2. CDR1 and CDR2 from the germline V gene are LGHDT and YNNKEL (reference sequence). The CDR3 covers 14 residues. This CDR3 reads CASSQDAGVEPQYF. In DNA form, the CDR3 reads TGTGCCAGCAGCCAAGATGCGGGAGTAGAGCCCCAGTACTTC.

The chain joins TRBV6-1 to TRBJ2-4; the match to TRBD2 covers 7 bases. The V gene end was trimmed by 0 bases and the J gene end by 6 bases; junction bases not matched to a gene: 8. This CDR3 contains 16 residues. In germline, CDR1 is MNHNS, CDR2 SASEGT. The CDR3, as DNA: TGTGCCAGCAGTGAAGCAAGGGCTAGCGGAAGAAACATTCAGTACTTC. This codes for CASSEARASGRNIQYF.

This clonotype was seen ten or more times. V usage is TRBV14 and J usage is TRBJ1-1; TRBD1 agrees at 7 bases. The CDR3 totals 13 residues. From germline, CDR1 is SGHDN and CDR2 FVKESK. Trimming removed 4 bases from V and 7 bases from J; junction bases left unmatched: 6. CDR3 sequence reads: CASSLSRGLEAFF. CDR3 sequence (DNA): TGTGCCAGCAGCCTGTCGAGGGGGCTTGAAGCTTTCTTT. The complete variable domain, with remaining parts taken from reference TRBV14 and TRBJ1-1, reads EAGVTQFPSHSVIEKGQTVTLRCDPISGHDNLYWYRRVMGKEIKFLLHFVKESKQDESGMPNNRFLAERTGGTYSTLKVQPAELEDSGVYFCASSLSRGLEAFFGQGTRLTVV.

On this clonotype itself: A read error may explain this, as a much larger clone is one base away. V usage is TRBV10-1 and J usage is TRBJ2-5, with TRBD2 identical over 14 bases. After removal of 4 bases from V and 1 base from J, the junction contained 2 bases not matched to a gene. Per the germline V gene, CDR1 is WNHNN and CDR2 is SYGVQD (reference sequence). There are 16 residues in the CDR3. As DNA, the CDR3 is TGCGCCAGCAGTGGGGGACTAGCGGGAGTCCAAGAGACCCAGTACTTC. The encoded protein is CASSGGLAGVQETQYF.

The sample holds many counts of this clonotype. The chain couples TRBV7-2 to TRBJ2-3; TRBD1 aligns across 7 bases. After removal of 3 bases from V and 2 bases from J, the junction contained 11 bases not matched to a gene. The germline gives CDR1 SGHTA, CDR2 FQGNSA. This CDR3 is built from 17 residues. DNA for the CDR3: TGTGCCAGCAGCTTTTTGACCGGCAGGGGGTACACAGATACGCAGTATTTT. Its translation: CASSFLTGRGYTDTQYF.

The CDR3 nucleotides read TGTGCCACCAGTGATTTACAGGGGATCACGCAGTATTTT. Translation: CATSDLQGITQYF. The V gene is TRBV24-1, the J gene TRBJ2-3; 7 bases match TRBD1. Germline values: CDR1 KGHDR, CDR2 SFDVKD. This CDR3 is built from 13 residues. The ends lost 1 base at V and 9 bases at J; junction bases unmatched: 3.

At least ten counts were recorded for this clonotype. V usage is TRBV28 and J usage is TRBJ1-5; D ambiguous. Germline V CDR1 and CDR2: MDHEN, SYDVKM. The length of the CDR3 is 11 residues. Trimming pared 6 bases from V and 9 bases from J, leaving 9 bases between. The CDR3 DNA is TGTGCCAGCAGCCGGTGGGGGCCCCAGCATTTT. It translates to CASSRWGPQHF.

Many counts were recorded for this clonotype. The J gene is TRBJ1-3, the V gene TRBV30, with TRBD1 identical over 7 bases. CDR1 is GTSNPN, CDR2 SVGIG, per germline (reference sequence). With 0 bases clipped from V and 2 bases from J, the junction kept 4 bases outside the gene matches. This CDR3 spans 15 amino acids. CDR3 loop: CAWSVTGVTGNTIYF. The CDR3 region has the DNA TGTGCCTGGAGTGTAACAGGGGTGACTGGAAACACCATATATTTT.

This clonotype was detected only a few times. This chain links TRBV30 with TRBJ1-1; possibly TRBD1 for D (6 bases). The germline CDR1 and CDR2 sequences are GTSNPN and SVGIG (reference sequence). The CDR3 is 15 residues long. Trimming cost V 5 bases and J 1 base, with 17 bases left between them. In nucleotides, the CDR3 is TGTGCCTGGTCGCCAGGGACACACGCGAACACTGAAGCTTTCTTT. This gives the protein CAWSPGTHANTEAFF.

This clonotype came up many times. V usage is TRBV3-1 and J usage is TRBJ1-1; D remains ambiguous. V was shortened by 2 bases and J by 2 bases, with 12 bases between the two germline ends. CDR1 is LGHDT and CDR2 is YNNKEL in the germline V gene (reference sequence). CDR3 length: 15 residues. The CDR3 loop is CASSQFRVSNTEAFF. CDR3 coding DNA: TGTGCCAGCAGCCAATTTCGGGTCAGCAACACTGAAGCTTTCTTT.

This clonotype was seen a few times. The chain uses TRBV19 and TRBJ1-5, with TRBD1 as a possible D gene (6 bases). V was cut by 4 bases and J by 6 bases, with 13 bases left in between. The CDR3 runs 14 residues. Germline loops: CDR1 LNHDA, CDR2 SQIVND (reference sequence). The CDR3: CASSRQGRGQPQHF. The DNA of the CDR3 is TGTGCCAGTAGTAGGCAGGGGAGGGGTCAGCCCCAGCATTTT.

This clonotype appeared many times. The chain joins TRBV15 to TRBJ1-5, with a weak D call TRBD1 (5 bases). CDR1 and CDR2 from the germline V gene are LNHNV and YYDKDF (reference sequence). Trimming stripped 0 bases from V and 5 bases from J, with 11 bases between. The CDR3 has 15 residues. CDR3 in DNA: TGTGCCACCAGCAGAGATCGGGGGGTTTATCAGCCCCAGCATTTT. Protein product: CATSRDRGVYQPQHF.

This clonotype was seen ten or more times. V usage is TRBV10-3 and J usage is TRBJ1-1; D is undetermined. Germline-derived CDR1 and CDR2 are ENHRY and SYGVKD. The CDR3 extends over 13 amino acids. V lost 1 base and J 5 bases, leaving 8 bases between the germline ends. In DNA, the CDR3 is TGTGCCATCAGTGAGTTTAGTGGGACTGAAGCTTTCTTT. Its translation: CAISEFSGTEAFF.

This clonotype was picked up many times. The V and J genes are TRBV29-1 and TRBJ1-1; D is possibly TRBD1 (6 bases). Trimming stripped 4 bases from V and 5 bases from J, with 14 bases between. CDR3 length: 13 amino acids. Germline values: CDR1 SQVTM, CDR2 ANQGSEA. CDR3 protein: CSVAQGRRTEAFF. The CDR3 DNA is TGCAGCGTTGCCCAGGGGAGGCGAACTGAAGCTTTCTTT.

Ten or more counts support this clonotype. The V call is TRBV20-1, the J call TRBJ2-7; perhaps TRBD1 as D (5 bases). The germline V and J ends were trimmed by 0 bases and 3 bases, with 15 bases remaining between them. The CDR3 runs to 15 residues. Germline CDR1 and CDR2: DFQATT and SNEGSKA (reference sequence). The CDR3 protein is CSARDGRTLNYEQYF. CDR3 bases: TGCAGTGCTAGAGATGGCCGGACACTGAACTACGAGCAGTACTTC.

There are many counts of this clonotype. The chain recombines TRBV27 with TRBJ2-5; a possible D gene is TRBD1 (6 bases). Germline V gives CDR1 MNHEY, CDR2 SMNVEV (reference sequence). The CDR3 consists of 18 residues. The V end was cut by 4 bases, the J end by 2 bases, with 23 bases between. CDR3 nucleotides: TGTGCCAGCAGTTCCCGCCCTCCGCGACAGGAAACTCAAGAGACCCAGTACTTC. The encoded protein is CASSSRPPRQETQETQYF.

Many counts were recorded for this clonotype. The chain has TRBV6-1 and TRBJ2-7; 8 bases line up with TRBD1. Germline V gene lookup returns CDR1 MNHNS and CDR2 SASEGT. V lost 6 bases, J lost 4 bases, and 8 bases stayed unmatched. CDR3 length equals 14 residues. The CDR3 loop is CASRRDDRGYEQYF. The CDR3 DNA sequence: TGTGCCAGCAGGAGAGATGACAGGGGATACGAGCAGTACTTC.